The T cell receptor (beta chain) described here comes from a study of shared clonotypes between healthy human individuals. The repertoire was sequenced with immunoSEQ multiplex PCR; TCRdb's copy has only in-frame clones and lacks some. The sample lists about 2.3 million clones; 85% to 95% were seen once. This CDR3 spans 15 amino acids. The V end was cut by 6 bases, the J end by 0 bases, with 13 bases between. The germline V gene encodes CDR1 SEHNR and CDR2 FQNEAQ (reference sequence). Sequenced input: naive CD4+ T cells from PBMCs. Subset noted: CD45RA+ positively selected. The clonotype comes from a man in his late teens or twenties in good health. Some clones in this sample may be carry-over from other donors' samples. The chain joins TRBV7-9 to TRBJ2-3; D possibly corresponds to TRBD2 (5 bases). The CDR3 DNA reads TGTGCCAGCAGTTCTCCGCGGACTAGCACAGATACGCAGTATTTT. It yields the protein CASSSPRTSTDTQYF. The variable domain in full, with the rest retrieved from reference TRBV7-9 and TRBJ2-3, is DTGVSQNPRHKITKRGQNVTFRCDPISEHNRLYWYRQTLGQGPEFLTYFQNEAQLEKSRLLSDRFSAERPKGSFSTLEIQRTEQGDSAMYLCASSSPRTSTDTQYFGPGTRLTVL.